The 30 T cell receptor beta chains reported below all come from one sample, sequenced in a study of CD8+ T cells in alopecia areata. Treatment meaning: oral pan-JAK inhibitor, 5-10 mg twice daily. In each case, RNA was isolated and then reverse transcribed into cDNA as the sequencing template. Clones were sequenced by immunoSEQ multiplex PCR, and TCRdb holds only the in-frame ones, with some missing. The table lists 150,000 to 200,000 clones, approximately 57% of them singletons, with over 12% in the top ten. This sample comprised CD4+ T cells sorted from blood, obtained at week 24, from a patient treated with tofacitinib. These receptors all stem from a human donor with alopecia areata.

The chain joins TRBV5-1 to TRBJ2-1; D gene ambiguous. Germline V gene sequence: CDR1 SGHRS, CDR2 YFSETQ. This CDR3 is 14 amino acids long. Trimming removed 2 bases at V and 5 bases at J, with 11 bases between. Here the CDR3 reads CASSLSSVDNEQFF. The CDR3 DNA follows: TGCGCCAGCAGCTTATCTTCGGTGGACAATGAGCAGTTCTTC.

The rearrangement joins TRBV6-1 to TRBJ1-5; no firm D call. The germline V gene encodes CDR1 MNHNS and CDR2 SASEGT. Trimming left V 3 bases short and J 0 bases short, with 9 bases between. This CDR3 contains 15 residues. CDR3 coding DNA: TGTGCCAGCAGTGATCTAGGAAGTAGCAATCAGCCCCAGCATTTT. As protein: CASSDLGSSNQPQHF.

This clone was observed a handful of times. The rearrangement uses TRBV5-5 and TRBJ2-2; D is unclear. Per germline, CDR1 SGHKS and CDR2 YYEKEE (reference sequence). This CDR3 contains 16 residues. Trimming removed 0 bases from V and 1 base from J, with 10 bases in between. The CDR3 loop is CASSLVGVENTGELFF. The CDR3 nucleotides are TGTGCCAGCAGCTTGGTTGGGGTCGAGAACACCGGGGAGCTGTTTTTT. The whole variable domain, remainder taken from reference TRBV5-5 and TRBJ2-2, is DAGVTQSPTHLIKTRGQQVTLRCSPISGHKSVSWYQQVLGQGPQFIFQYYEKEERGRGNFPDRFSARQFPNYSSELNVNALLLGDSALYLCASSLVGVENTGELFFGEGSRLTVL.

The chain couples TRBV25-1 to TRBJ2-1; D unresolved. Trimming left V 0 bases short and J 10 bases short, with 7 bases between. The CDR3 loop spans 12 amino acids. The germline V gene has CDR1 MGHDK and CDR2 SYGVNS. The CDR3 reads CASSEYTREQFF. CDR3 sequence (DNA): TGTGCCAGCAGTGAATATACGAGAGAGCAGTTCTTC.

The chain has TRBV14 and TRBJ1-1; tentatively, D is TRBD1 (5 bases). CDR3 size: 15 residues. From germline, CDR1 is SGHDN and CDR2 FVKESK. Trimming left V 1 base short and J 5 bases short, with 14 bases between. The CDR3, as DNA: TGTGCCAGCAGCCAAGTCGCAGGGATGGGGACTGAAGCTTTCTTT. Amino acids: CASSQVAGMGTEAFF.

V usage is TRBV14 and J usage is TRBJ2-5; no definite D call. V gave up 0 bases and J gave up 1 base, with 9 bases separating them. The germline gives CDR1 SGHDN, CDR2 FVKESK. This CDR3 has 15 residues. As DNA, the CDR3 is TGTGCCAGCAGCCAAGATGGACGCCGCCAAGAGACCCAGTACTTC. This sequence encodes CASSQDGRRQETQYF.

The J gene is TRBJ1-1, the V gene TRBV2; D is perhaps TRBD1 (5 bases). The CDR3 runs to 14 residues. Germline V gives CDR1 SNHLY, CDR2 FYNNEI. V was shortened by 8 bases and J by 4 bases, with 17 bases between the two germline ends. The chain's CDR3 is CASSAQGAGTEAFF. The CDR3 DNA is TGTGCCAGCTCGGCCCAGGGCGCAGGCACTGAAGCTTTCTTT.

The CDR3 reads CSVFDRGTTEAFF. The CDR3 DNA follows: TGCAGCGTTTTCGACAGGGGGACCACTGAAGCTTTCTTT. The chain has TRBV29-1 and TRBJ1-1; 9 nucleotides line up with TRBD1. Trimming took 5 bases from V and 4 from J; bases not matched to a gene: 5. Germline-derived CDR1 and CDR2 are SQVTM and ANQGSEA. This CDR3 region has 13 residues.

V is TRBV5-6 and J is TRBJ1-1, with TRBD1 as a possible D gene (5 bases). Per the germline V gene, CDR1 is SGHDT and CDR2 is YYEEEE. The CDR3 runs 12 residues. Trimming left V 4 bases short and J 8 bases short, with 12 bases between. The CDR3 DNA sequence: TGTGCCAGCAGCAGGGACGTAGGCGAAGCTTTCTTT. Translated, it gives CASSRDVGEAFF.

For this clone: Other DNA sequences within the sample encode an identical CDR3. The chain links TRBV2 to TRBJ2-7; D remains ambiguous. The CDR3 totals 11 residues. V was trimmed by 3 bases and J by 3 bases, leaving 3 bases between them. In germline, CDR1 is SNHLY, CDR2 FYNNEI. For the CDR3, the DNA is TGTGCCAGCAGTGAGGTCTACGAGCAGTACTTC. Residues: CASSEVYEQYF.

This CDR3 is CASSYSGGAPDTQYF. The CDR3 DNA reads TGTGCCAGCAGCTATAGCGGGGGGGCTCCAGATACGCAGTATTTT. The rearrangement joins TRBV5-4 to TRBJ2-3, with 11 bases lining up with TRBD2. Trimming took 3 bases from V and 4 from J; bases not matched to a gene: 4. This CDR3 has 15 amino acids. Germline V gene sequence: CDR1 SGHNT, CDR2 YYREEE (reference sequence).

The chain combines TRBV7-4 with TRBJ1-5, with 9 bases identical to TRBD1. The CDR3 runs to 16 residues. Germline CDR1 and CDR2: SGHVT and SQSDAQ. After removal of 3 bases from V and 4 bases from J, the junction contained 7 bases not matched to a gene. CDR3 sequence reads: CASSLTPGQGNQPQHF. The CDR3, as DNA: TGTGCCAGCAGCTTGACCCCGGGACAGGGTAATCAGCCCCAGCATTTT.

The chain has TRBV6-5 and TRBJ2-7, with D maybe TRBD2 (6 bases). V was trimmed by 5 bases and J by 6 bases, leaving 14 bases between them. Per the germline V gene, CDR1 is MNHEY and CDR2 is SVGAGI. This CDR3 has 13 residues. CDR3 DNA: TGTGCCAGCAGTCCCCCCCAGGGAGGCGAGCAGTACTTC. Its translation: CASSPPQGGEQYF.

This clone was detected only a few times. This rearrangement joins TRBV7-9 to TRBJ1-6, with 8 bases matching TRBD1. CDR1 is SEHNR, CDR2 FQNEAQ, per germline (reference sequence). Trimming removed 4 bases from V and 8 bases from J; junction bases left unmatched: 4. The CDR3 contains 14 residues. Here the CDR3 DNA reads TGTGCCAGCAGCTATCAGGGGGCCGATTCACCCCTCCACTTT. This sequence encodes CASSYQGADSPLHF.

The chain has TRBV7-2 and TRBJ2-3, with D possibly called TRBD1 or TRBD2 (5 bases each). Germline V gene data show CDR1 as SGHTA and CDR2 as FQGNSA. The CDR3 totals 14 residues. V shed 3 bases and J shed 6 bases, with 13 bases lying between them. The CDR3 protein is CASSFGVPGDTQYF. CDR3 nucleotide sequence: TGTGCCAGCAGCTTCGGGGTCCCAGGGGATACGCAGTATTTT. Filled out from reference TRBV7-2 and TRBJ2-3, the complete variable domain reads GAGVSQSPSNKVTEKGKDVELRCDPISGHTALYWYRQSLGQGLEFLIYFQGNSAPDKSGLPSDRFSAERTGGSVSTLTIQRTQQEDSAVYLCASSFGVPGDTQYFGPGTRLTVL.

The V and J genes are TRBV6-5 and TRBJ2-4; D is possibly TRBD1 (5 bases). CDR1 MNHEY and CDR2 SVGAGI come from the germline V gene. With 6 bases removed from V and 5 bases from J, the gap between germline ends came to 14 bases. This CDR3 region has 14 residues. This CDR3 reads CASRTYDSENIQYF. The CDR3, as DNA: TGTGCCAGCAGAACTTACGACAGCGAAAACATTCAGTACTTC.

Concerning this clone itself: The sample carries other DNA sequences with the same CDR3. The chain carries TRBV5-1 and TRBJ1-1; D is uncertain. V lost 2 bases, J lost 1 base, and 6 bases lay in between. This CDR3 region has 13 residues. Germline V CDR1 and CDR2: SGHRS, YFSETQ. The CDR3 here is CASSLGENTEAFF. Written as DNA, the CDR3 is TGCGCCAGCAGCTTAGGCGAGAACACTGAAGCTTTCTTT.

There are a few counts of this clone. One junction end disagrees with the germline gene, perhaps due to a read error. V gene TRBV5-1 combines with J gene TRBJ1-1; D is unresolved. Germline V gene data show CDR1 as SGHRS and CDR2 as YFSETQ. This CDR3 has 15 residues. CDR3 sequence: CASSPGPLGYTEAFF. The CDR3 DNA is TGTGCCAGCAGCCCAGGCCCCTTAGGGTACACTGAAGCTTTCTTT.

The V call is TRBV2, the J call TRBJ1-5; 7 nucleotides line up with TRBD1. This CDR3 is 14 amino acids long. V shed 7 bases, J shed 4 bases, and the junction held 7 bases outside the gene matches. The germline V gene encodes CDR1 SNHLY and CDR2 FYNNEI. CDR3 protein: CASTRQGRNQPQHF. The CDR3 DNA reads TGTGCCAGCACCCGACAGGGAAGGAATCAGCCCCAGCATTTT.

This sequence joins TRBV30 and TRBJ1-2; 8 nucleotides align to TRBD1. Germline CDR1 reads GTSNPN; CDR2 reads SVGIG (reference sequence). Trimming took 8 bases from V and 6 from J; bases not matched to a gene: 14. The CDR3 has 14 residues. This CDR3 reads CAMDRATVVDGYTF. CDR3 coding DNA: TGTGCCATGGACAGGGCTACAGTAGTGGATGGCTACACCTTC.

The genes are TRBV6-5 and TRBJ2-7; TRBD1 or TRBD2 may be the D gene (5 bases each). The CDR3 contains 15 residues. Trimming took 6 bases from V and 9 from J, leaving 24 bases between them. Germline V gives CDR1 MNHEY, CDR2 SVGAGI. For the CDR3, the DNA is TGTGCCAGCAGAGAGACCGGGACCTCCCTAGCCCCGCAGTACTTC. It translates to CASRETGTSLAPQYF.

The chain joins TRBV29-1 to TRBJ2-5; 7 bases are shared with TRBD1. CDR1 and CDR2 from the germline V gene are SQVTM and ANQGSEA. Trimming took 2 bases from V and 1 from J; bases not matched to a gene: 10. This CDR3 contains 16 residues. This CDR3 is CSVERRDRGPQETQYF. CDR3 bases: TGCAGCGTTGAACGACGGGACAGAGGCCCCCAAGAGACCCAGTACTTC.

The genes are TRBV4-1 and TRBJ2-3; possible D gene TRBD1, 6 bases. This CDR3 has 14 residues. V was cut by 2 bases and J by 6 bases, with 12 bases left in between. Germline CDR1 reads MGHRA; CDR2 reads YSYEKL. Here the CDR3 DNA reads TGCGCCAGCAGCCAACCTACAGGGTCGGATACGCAGTATTTT. Translating it yields CASSQPTGSDTQYF.

The rearrangement joins TRBV4-2 to TRBJ2-3, with 9 bases aligning to TRBD2. The CDR3 totals 16 residues. From germline, CDR1 is LGHNA and CDR2 YNFKEQ. V shed 1 base and J 1 base; nucleotides not matched to a gene: 3. CDR3 protein: CASSQAAGGGTDTQYF. CDR3 nucleotides: TGTGCCAGCAGCCAAGCCGCGGGGGGGGGCACAGATACGCAGTATTTT.

V usage is TRBV7-3 and J usage is TRBJ1-2, with 11 bases fitting TRBD1. With 1 base clipped from V and 7 bases from J, the junction kept 11 bases outside the gene matches. The CDR3 totals 17 residues. Germline V gives CDR1 SGHTA, CDR2 FQGTGA. CDR3 DNA sequence: TGTGCCAGCAGCTTAATGCCGGCAGGACAGGGGGCAACTGGCTACACCTTC. Translated, it gives CASSLMPAGQGATGYTF.

V gene TRBV5-1 combines with J gene TRBJ2-3; a weak D match, TRBD1 (6 bases). Trimming took 0 bases from V and 4 from J, leaving 15 bases between them. The CDR3 runs 16 residues. CDR1 is SGHRS and CDR2 is YFSETQ in the germline V gene. The CDR3 DNA follows: TGCGCCAGCAGCTTGGCCCTCGACAGGATTTCAGATACGCAGTATTTT. Amino acid sequence: CASSLALDRISDTQYF.

With respect to this clone: This sample also contains other DNA sequences that code for the same CDR3. V is TRBV29-1 and J is TRBJ2-7; the D gene is possibly TRBD1 (5 bases). The CDR3 is 13 amino acids. V was cut by 1 base and J by 4 bases, with 11 bases left in between. CDR1 is SQVTM, CDR2 ANQGSEA, per germline. CDR3 sequence: CSVEGQGGYEQYF. In nucleotides, the CDR3 is TGCAGCGTTGAAGGCCAGGGTGGATACGAGCAGTACTTC.

V gene TRBV23-1 combines with J gene TRBJ2-7; D may be TRBD1 (5 bases). TRBV23-1 is designated an ORF whose function remains uncertain. CDR3 length equals 14 residues. The V end lost 7 bases, the J end lost 0 bases, and 13 bases lay between the germline ends. The CDR3 region has the DNA TGCGCCAGCACATACAACAGGAGCTCCTACGAGCAGTACTTC. This gives the protein CASTYNRSSYEQYF.

This clone was seen more than once but under ten times. V gene TRBV1 combines with J gene TRBJ1-2; TRBD1 reflects the table's D call only, with no check against the DNA. TRBV1 is classified as a pseudogene. This CDR3 spans 18 amino acids. CDR3 sequence reads: CTSSQDLWWRGRNYGYTF. The CDR3 coding sequence is TGCACCAGCAGCCAAGATTTATGGTGGAGGGGGCGCAACTATGGCTACACCTTC.

This clone occurred once. V is TRBV7-2 and J is TRBJ2-7, with TRBD1 as a possible D gene (6 bases). From germline, CDR1 is SGHTA and CDR2 FQGNSA. The CDR3 has 14 residues. Trimming stripped 3 bases from V and 4 bases from J, with 13 bases between. As DNA, the CDR3 is TGTGCCAGCAGCTTCGGGACACGGGGTTACGAGCAGTACTTC. Encoded protein: CASSFGTRGYEQYF.